This T cell receptor (beta chain) was sequenced during a study of T cell changes during pregnancy in multiple sclerosis. Germline V gives CDR1 GTSNPN, CDR2 SVGIG (reference sequence). This CDR3 has 14 amino acids. V lost 3 bases to trimming and J lost 0 bases; unmatched junction nucleotides: 1. Here immunoSEQ multiplex PCR was the method, and the copy in TCRdb shows in-frame clones only, minus some. The sample consists of some 64,000 clones, more than 85% of them appearing once. The receptor was derived from a female donor with multiple sclerosis, enrolled in a pregnancy study. The starting material was peripheral blood, obtained in the first trimester of pregnancy. The chain joins TRBV30 to TRBJ1-5; 8 bases agree with TRBD1. CDR3 protein: CAWSGTGSNQPQHF. CDR3 nucleotide sequence: TGTGCCTGGAGCGGGACAGGTAGCAATCAGCCCCAGCATTTT.